These T cell receptor beta chains were read from a single sample in a study of blood T cell repertoires in COVID-19. The data were produced by immunoSEQ multiplex PCR, yet TCRdb's version contains in-frame clones alone and is incomplete. The data show fewer than 130,000 clones, with 65% to 80% seen just once and 6% to 8% held by the top ten. The sample comprised peripheral blood. Receptors were obtained from a woman in her fifties or sixties with acute or convalescent COVID-19. The CDR3 runs from the conserved cysteine through the conserved F or W. D genes are given only for firm matches. Clone size, where shown, is once, few, many, or a class for clones that have expanded.

>TRBD1|TRBV27|.|TRBJ1-6
CASSPGQGWSPLHF
TGTGCCAGCAGTCCGGGACAGGGTTGGTCACCCCTCCACTTT
>TRBD2|TRBV7-3|once|TRBJ2-3
CASSSSGGHPRDTQYF
TGTGCCAGCAGTTCTAGCGGGGGGCACCCTCGGGATACGCAGTATTTT
>.|TRBV7-2|.|TRBJ1-1
CASSFAGTMNTAEAFF
TGTGCCAGCAGCTTTGCTGGGACTATGAACACTGCTGAAGCTTTCTTT
>TRBD1|TRBV6-5|.|TRBJ1-1
CASRVKWDRNTEAFF
TGTGCCAGCAGAGTGAAGTGGGACAGAAACACTGAAGCTTTCTTT
>TRBD2|TRBV15|.|TRBJ2-5
CATSWTSGGQETQYF
TGTGCCACCAGCTGGACTAGCGGGGGTCAAGAGACCCAGTACTTC
>TRBD1|TRBV19|.|TRBJ1-1
CASSRFVGGWAEAFF
TGTGCCAGTAGTCGATTCGTAGGGGGCTGGGCTGAAGCTTTCTTT
>.|TRBV3-1/TRBV3-2|.|TRBJ2-5
CASSQFEETQYF
TGTGCCAGCAGCCAATTCGAAGAGACCCAGTACTTC
>.|TRBV7-2|.|TRBJ1-5
CASSQSDTDQPQHF
TGTGCCAGCAGCCAATCGGACACCGATCAGCCCCAGCATTTT
>.|TRBV7-2|.|TRBJ1-2
CASSLGEGLYGYTF
TGTGCCAGCAGCTTAGGGGAGGGTCTCTATGGCTACACCTTC
>TRBD1|TRBV7-9|.|TRBJ2-1
CASSPQRGGIGFGNEQFF
TGTGCCAGCAGCCCTCAGAGAGGGGGCATTGGATTCGGCAATGAGCAGTTCTTC
>TRBD1|TRBV11-2|once|TRBJ1-2
CASSSDRGGYTF
TGTGCCAGCAGCTCCGACAGGGGCGGCTACACCTTC
>TRBD1|TRBV4-2|.|TRBJ1-2
CASSQTSLDRVYYGYTF
TGTGCCAGCAGCCAAACTTCCTTAGACAGGGTCTACTATGGCTACACCTTC
>.|TRBV5-1|.|TRBJ2-3
CARNIQVISTDTQYF
TGCGCCAGGAATATACAGGTAATTAGCACAGATACGCAGTATTTT
>TRBD1|TRBV13|.|TRBJ1-1
CASSSHRGRGTEAFF
TGTGCCAGCAGCTCCCACAGGGGGCGAGGCACTGAAGCTTTCTTT
>TRBD1|TRBV5-1|.|TRBJ2-4
CASRQGPSAKNIQYF
TGCGCCAGCAGACAGGGGCCGTCAGCCAAAAACATTCAGTACTTC
>.|TRBV7-9|.|TRBJ1-4
CASSLDRANEKLFF
TGTGCCAGCAGCTTAGACAGGGCCAATGAAAAACTGTTTTTT
>TRBD1|TRBV5-1|few|TRBJ2-1
CASSPLDRNGEQFF
TGCGCCAGCAGCCCACTGGACAGGAACGGTGAGCAGTTCTTC
>.|TRBV5-1|.|TRBJ2-2
CASSLVPERGELFF
TGCGCCAGCAGCTTGGTGCCAGAGAGGGGGGAGCTGTTTTTT
>.|TRBV2|.|TRBJ1-5
CASSDRARNQPQHF
TGTGCCAGCAGTGACAGGGCGCGCAATCAGCCCCAGCATTTT
>TRBD1|TRBV5-1|.|TRBJ2-2
CASSPAGGDTGELFF
TGCGCCAGCAGCCCGGCAGGGGGTGACACCGGGGAGCTGTTTTTT
>.|TRBV6-6|.|TRBJ2-5
CASSGARLQETQYF
TGTGCCAGCAGTGGGGCGAGGCTCCAAGAGACCCAGTACTTC
>.|TRBV5-1|.|TRBJ2-3
CASSRAAGGTDTQYF
TGCGCCAGCAGCCGGGCGGCAGGGGGGACAGATACGCAGTATTTT
>.|TRBV24-1|.|TRBJ1-5
CATSDRTLGGNQPQHF
TGTGCCACCAGTGATAGGACCCTAGGGGGCAATCAGCCCCAGCATTTT
>TRBD1|TRBV29-1|.|TRBJ2-5
CSVWGQQETQYF
TGCAGCGTTTGGGGACAGCAAGAGACCCAGTACTTC
>TRBD1|TRBV5-4|few|TRBJ1-6
CASTVSDRGNSPLHF
TGTGCCAGCACCGTGTCCGACAGGGGTAATTCACCCCTCCACTTT
>TRBD1|TRBV24-1|.|TRBJ2-2
CATSVPGQGLTGELFF
TGTGCCACCAGTGTTCCGGGACAGGGATTAACCGGGGAGCTGTTTTTT
>TRBD1|TRBV6-4|.|TRBJ2-2
CATEGQGATGELFF
TGTGCCACCGAGGGACAGGGGGCGACCGGGGAGCTGTTTTTT
>.|TRBV11-3|.|TRBJ1-4
CASSLGNAVNEKLFF
TGTGCCAGCAGCTTAGGAAACGCGGTCAATGAAAAACTGTTTTTT
>TRBD1|TRBV29-1|.|TRBJ1-1
CSGTTGGNTEAFF
TGCAGCGGTACGACAGGGGGGAACACTGAAGCTTTCTTT
>.|TRBV12-5|.|TRBJ2-3
CASGSSKGGVSDTQYF
TGTGCTAGTGGTTCCAGTAAGGGGGGGGTTTCAGATACGCAGTATTTT
>.|TRBV11-2|.|TRBJ1-1
CASSFSQGITEAFF
TGTGCCAGCAGCTTTTCTCAGGGTATCACTGAAGCTTTCTTT
>.|TRBV19|.|TRBJ2-1
CASSPGSEQFF
TGTGCCAGTAGCCCCGGTTCCGAGCAGTTCTTC
>TRBD1|TRBV28|.|TRBJ1-2
CASSSRTGGEYGYTF
TGTGCCAGCAGTTCCAGGACAGGGGGCGAGTATGGCTACACCTTC
>.|TRBV3-1/TRBV3-2|.|TRBJ1-6
CASRPTAGTSPLHF
TGTGCCAGCAGGCCGACAGCCGGAACTTCACCCCTCCACTTT